This T cell receptor beta chain is drawn from a study of CD8 T cells in ankylosing spondylitis. This clonotype was counted many times. V lost 0 bases and J lost 4, with 12 bases in between. This CDR3 has 15 residues. Germline CDR1 is ENHRY and CDR2 is SYGVKD. From the 5' RACE reads, TCRdb called clonotypes with MiXCR, one entry per CDR3 protein. The sample contains 200,000 to 300,000 distinct CDR3 sequences, under 12% of which appear only once. V and J are TRBV10-3 and TRBJ2-5; D call uncertain. Source material: blood, either unsorted or a sorted T cell fraction (not recorded which). The receptor was isolated from a male donor with ankylosing spondylitis or in good health (not recorded which). CDR3: CAISESTAPGETQYF. CDR3 DNA: TGTGCCATCAGTGAGTCGACGGCCCCGGGAGAGACCCAGTACTTC.